Sequencing of this TCR beta chain was carried out in a study of blood T cell repertoires in COVID-19 (dated by TCRdb to 2020 to 2022). Regarding the research as a whole: Samples covering the acute and convalescent phases of COVID-19 were provided by collaborators in the United States, Italy and Spain. Sample metadata almost always included a de-identified subject ID, COVID-19 status, age in years and sex. The samples were drawn from the first 160 participants of the ongoing ImmuneRACE study and from 950 to 1,500 subjects provided by 6 global collaborators. The prospective study material was composed of cDNA or gDNA derived from T cells, B-cell-depleted T cells, or PBMCs. A freely available public database, intended as a resource for researchers studying the immune response to SARS-CoV-2, is where the repertoires were released. The dataset comprised deeply sampled blood TCRbeta repertoires from subjects exposed to, actively infected with, or recovered from COVID-19. Where HLA class I and class II types were available, the types were taken from metadata supplied by the sample provider, not from assay-based typing.

Details on this clone: No antigen is known for it. It has no much larger one-base neighbor in the sample; base qualities were not kept.

TCRbeta CDR3 regions were amplified from genomic DNA by means of the immunoSEQ Assay, a bias-controlled multiplex PCR. In the paper's pipeline: Within the assay, amplification of reference gene primers was used to estimate how many nucleated cells each sample contained. Sequence reads were collapsed and filtered to measure the absolute abundance of every unique TCRbeta CDR3 rearrangement. Productive Simpson clonality was computed per sample as the square root of Simpson's diversity index over productive rearrangements. The table comes from immuneACCESS by way of TCRdb, which keeps in-frame sequences with V and J called. Part of the clones is missing from these tables; in studies checked, under half for an unresolved V gene and the rest for unknown reasons. D and trimming were read from the DNA, whereas the V and J calls and clone size are those reported in that table. The table for this sample lists about 320,000 clones; around 85% of them were counted only once. The top ten constitute approximately 1.9% of the sample.

Participants in the prospective study were aged roughly 18 to 100 years, lived in over 20 United States geographic areas, and enrolled through a virtual design. Cohort assignment in the prospective study relied on participant-reported clinical history from a screening survey and a study questionnaire. A participant counted as exposed if, within 2 weeks of entering the study, that participant had been in contact with someone who had a PCR-confirmed or clinician-diagnosed COVID-19 case. In the prospective study, mobile phlebotomists collected whole blood, serum and a nasopharyngeal or oropharyngeal swab from each participant. Over a roughly 2-month period, participants in the prospective study had the option of providing additional blood draws and questionnaires. Before DNA extraction, prospective study blood samples were shipped either frozen or at room temperature. Results and caveats for the whole study, not just this receptor: How much clinical and demographic metadata was included differed by source and by participant, and the metadata was provided uncurated.

This sequence originates from a woman in her twenties or thirties who had been exposed to COVID-19. Material for sequencing was PBMCs or T cells enriched from blood (not recorded which).

The CDR3 protein: CASSTGTANEKLFF. The base sequence is TGTGCCAGCAGTACCGGGACAGCTAATGAAAAACTGTTTTTT. The receptor chain draws on TRBV2 and TRBJ1-4; 7 bases in between match TRBD1. CDR1 and CDR2, per the germline V gene, are SNHLY and FYNNEI. Trimming leaves V shorter by 5 bases and J shorter by 3 bases, with the junction holding 3 bases beyond the gene matches. The CDR3, from cysteine to phenylalanine, totals 14 residues. Left in the record is the CDR3 DNA by itself, 42 bases read in frame from the first base.